This T cell receptor beta chain was obtained from a study of CD8 T cells in Susac syndrome. It was healthy donors who served as the controls, matched for age and sex. When the RNA was reverse transcribed, random hexamers were used with an input of about 0.45 to 1 ug. TCR beta CDR3 was amplified by immunoSEQ covering 54 Vbeta and 13 Jbeta. TCRdb reprocessed the immunoSEQ multiplex PCR reads via MiXCR and lists one record per CDR3 protein. Of roughly 200,000 distinct CDR3 sequences listed, about 95% are singletons. This CDR3 comprises 14 residues. CDR1 and CDR2 (germline): SNHLY, FYNNEI. With V trimmed by 6 bases and J by 2 bases, 2 bases remained unmatched.

The rearrangement uses TRBV2 and TRBJ2-1, with 9 bases identical to TRBD2. Sequenced material: CD4+ T cells from PBMCs. The clonotype comes from a human donor in good health. This CDR3 is CASRRLAAYNEQFF. In DNA, the CDR3 is TGTGCCAGCAGAAGACTAGCGGCCTACAATGAGCAGTTCTTC. Full variable domain (rest looked up from reference TRBV2 and TRBJ2-1): EPEVTQTPSHQVTQMGQEVILRCVPISNHLYFYWYRQILGQKVEFLVSFYNNEISEKSEIFDDQFSVERPDGSNFTLKIRSTKLEDSAMYFCASRRLAAYNEQFFGPGTRLTVL.